A selection of T cell receptor beta chains follows, all from one sample in a study of CD8 T cells in Susac syndrome. One entry per CDR3 protein results from TCRdb running MiXCR on the immunoSEQ multiplex PCR reads. In the table there are 150,000 to 250,000 distinct CDR3 sequences, 90% to 95% of which are singletons. The sample comprised CD4+ T cells from PBMCs. Receptors originate from a human donor with multiple sclerosis. Each CDR3 is given with its conserved first and last residue. The order of the fields is D gene, clone size, V gene, J gene, CDR3 DNA, CDR3 protein. A D gene is named only where the DNA matches it firmly. Clone size is given for some rows only: seen once, a few or many times, or a class if the clone is expanded.

d_gene: NA
abundance: NA
v_gene: TRBV3-1
j_gene: TRBJ1-1
CDR3nt: TGTGCCAGCAGCCAAGAGCGAAGAGAAGCTTTCTTT
CDR3aa: CASSQERREAFF

d_gene: NA
abundance: NA
v_gene: TRBV2
j_gene: TRBJ1-5
CDR3nt: TGTGCCAGCAGCTTCCACGGACTGAGCAATCAGCCCCAGCATTTT
CDR3aa: CASSFHGLSNQPQHF

d_gene: NA
abundance: NA
v_gene: TRBV20-1
j_gene: TRBJ2-5
CDR3nt: TGCAGTACAATCCCGGGCGGGGAGACCCAGTACTTC
CDR3aa: CSTIPGGETQYF

d_gene: TRBD1
abundance: NA
v_gene: TRBV2
j_gene: TRBJ1-5
CDR3nt: TGTGCCAGCAGTCCCTGGACAGGAAACAATCAGCCCCAGCATTTT
CDR3aa: CASSPWTGNNQPQHF

d_gene: TRBD1
abundance: NA
v_gene: TRBV27
j_gene: TRBJ2-5
CDR3nt: TGTGCCAGCTCAGGGGGCCCCCTTCAATGGGAGACCCAGTACTTC
CDR3aa: CASSGGPLQWETQYF

d_gene: TRBD1
abundance: NA
v_gene: TRBV20-1
j_gene: TRBJ2-1
CDR3nt: TGCAGTGCTTCGCCGGACAGGGACGTGCAGTTCTTC
CDR3aa: CSASPDRDVQFF

d_gene: NA
abundance: NA
v_gene: TRBV20-1
j_gene: TRBJ1-1
CDR3nt: TGCAGTGCTGAATTTACCCTCGAAGCTTTCTTT
CDR3aa: CSAEFTLEAFF

d_gene: NA
abundance: NA
v_gene: TRBV5-1
j_gene: TRBJ2-2
CDR3nt: TGCGCCAGCAGCTCGGGCCTCCCCTCGGGGGAGCTGTTTTTT
CDR3aa: CASSSGLPSGELFF

d_gene: NA
abundance: NA
v_gene: TRBV7-2
j_gene: TRBJ1-3
CDR3nt: TGTGCCAGCAGCGCCGGACAGTTCGGAAACACCATATATTTT
CDR3aa: CASSAGQFGNTIYF

d_gene: NA
abundance: NA
v_gene: TRBV3-1
j_gene: TRBJ1-2
CDR3nt: TGTGCCAGCAGCCTACAGGGACCCTTTTCTGGCTACACCTTC
CDR3aa: CASSLQGPFSGYTF

d_gene: NA
abundance: NA
v_gene: TRBV19
j_gene: TRBJ2-6
CDR3nt: TGTGCCAGTAGTATGCGAGACAGGTCTGGGGCCAACGTCCTGACTTTC
CDR3aa: CASSMRDRSGANVLTF

d_gene: TRBD2
abundance: NA
v_gene: TRBV29-1
j_gene: TRBJ2-3
CDR3nt: TGCAGCGTTGCGACTAGCGCTTTCACAGATACGCAGTATTTT
CDR3aa: CSVATSAFTDTQYF

d_gene: NA
abundance: NA
v_gene: TRBV7-9
j_gene: TRBJ1-1
CDR3nt: TGTGCCAGCAGCCCCCATGAACAGGGCGAAGCTTTCTTT
CDR3aa: CASSPHEQGEAFF

d_gene: TRBD1
abundance: NA
v_gene: TRBV20-1
j_gene: TRBJ1-2
CDR3nt: TGCAGTGCTGTCGGGACAGGGGGCGACTATGGCTACACCTTC
CDR3aa: CSAVGTGGDYGYTF

d_gene: NA
abundance: NA
v_gene: TRBV20-1
j_gene: TRBJ2-1
CDR3nt: TGCAGTGCTAGTAGAGCGGTTATAGGGGGTGAGCAGTTCTTC
CDR3aa: CSASRAVIGGEQFF

d_gene: NA
abundance: NA
v_gene: TRBV30
j_gene: TRBJ1-6
CDR3nt: TGTGCCTGGGGGGCAGGGCGGAAAAATTCACCCCTCCACTTT
CDR3aa: CAWGAGRKNSPLHF

d_gene: TRBD1
abundance: NA
v_gene: TRBV29-1
j_gene: TRBJ1-2
CDR3nt: TGCAGCGTTGATGGGGACAGTGCGTATGGCTACACCTTC
CDR3aa: CSVDGDSAYGYTF

d_gene: NA
abundance: NA
v_gene: TRBV7-9
j_gene: TRBJ2-7
CDR3nt: TGTGCCATCGGACGGAGCTCCTACGAGCAGTACTTC
CDR3aa: CAIGRSSYEQYF

d_gene: NA
abundance: NA
v_gene: TRBV12-5
j_gene: TRBJ2-7
CDR3nt: TGTGCTAGTGGTCCCCGGGTAGACTCCTACGAGCAGTACTTC
CDR3aa: CASGPRVDSYEQYF

d_gene: NA
abundance: NA
v_gene: TRBV3-1
j_gene: TRBJ2-1
CDR3nt: TGTGCCAGCAGCCAGGGCTATGGTGAGCAGTTCTTC
CDR3aa: CASSQGYGEQFF

d_gene: NA
abundance: few
v_gene: TRBV7-2
j_gene: TRBJ2-1
CDR3nt: TGTGCCAGCAGTGCCTACAATGAGCAGTTCTTC
CDR3aa: CASSAYNEQFF

d_gene: NA
abundance: NA
v_gene: TRBV7-3
j_gene: TRBJ2-1
CDR3nt: TGTGCCAGCAGCTTATCCGCCCTCGACAATGAGCAGTTCTTC
CDR3aa: CASSLSALDNEQFF

d_gene: TRBD1
abundance: few
v_gene: TRBV30
j_gene: TRBJ2-1
CDR3nt: TGTGCCTGGAGTGTGGGACAGTGGGATGAGCAGTTCTTC
CDR3aa: CAWSVGQWDEQFF

d_gene: NA
abundance: NA
v_gene: TRBV6-1
j_gene: TRBJ2-3
CDR3nt: TGTGCCAGCATGGACCCGTTTCGAGATACGCAGTATTTT
CDR3aa: CASMDPFRDTQYF

d_gene: NA
abundance: NA
v_gene: TRBV24-1
j_gene: TRBJ2-1
CDR3nt: TGTGCCACCAGTGATGAGCTCAATGAGCAGTTCTTC
CDR3aa: CATSDELNEQFF

d_gene: TRBD1
abundance: NA
v_gene: TRBV7-2
j_gene: TRBJ2-1
CDR3nt: TGTGCCAGCAGCACCCAGGGGGCTTCCTACAATGAGCAGTTCTTC
CDR3aa: CASSTQGASYNEQFF

d_gene: NA
abundance: NA
v_gene: TRBV3-1
j_gene: TRBJ2-4
CDR3nt: TGTGCCAGCAGCCAAAGAGGGCCCGAGGACATTCAGTACTTC
CDR3aa: CASSQRGPEDIQYF

d_gene: TRBD1
abundance: NA
v_gene: TRBV12-3/TRBV12-4
j_gene: TRBJ1-6
CDR3nt: TGTGCCAGCAGAAACCAGGGGGAGTCACCCCTCCACTTT
CDR3aa: CASRNQGESPLHF

d_gene: NA
abundance: NA
v_gene: TRBV6-5
j_gene: TRBJ1-1
CDR3nt: TGTGCCAGCAGTATGACCGGGATAGTGGCTGAAGCTTTCTTT
CDR3aa: CASSMTGIVAEAFF

d_gene: NA
abundance: NA
v_gene: TRBV25-1
j_gene: TRBJ1-3
CDR3nt: TGTGCCAGCAGTGCTTCAGGGCTCCGAAACACCATATATTTT
CDR3aa: CASSASGLRNTIYF

d_gene: NA
abundance: NA
v_gene: TRBV7-9
j_gene: TRBJ2-1
CDR3nt: TGTGCCAGCAGCTCCCCCCCACGGGAGATCGTTGTAGGGGAGCAGTTCTTC
CDR3aa: CASSSPPREIVVGEQFF

d_gene: NA
abundance: NA
v_gene: TRBV4-1
j_gene: TRBJ2-3
CDR3nt: TGCGCCAGCAGCCAAGGTCTGGCCCGGTGGACAGATACGCAGTATTTT
CDR3aa: CASSQGLARWTDTQYF

d_gene: NA
abundance: NA
v_gene: TRBV12-5
j_gene: TRBJ2-3
CDR3nt: TGTGCTAGTGGTATTAGTCCCAGTACGCAGTATTTT
CDR3aa: CASGISPSTQYF

d_gene: TRBD1
abundance: NA
v_gene: TRBV6-2/TRBV6-3
j_gene: TRBJ1-1
CDR3nt: TGTGCCAGCAATCTGGACAGGGACACTGAAGCTTTCTTT
CDR3aa: CASNLDRDTEAFF

d_gene: TRBD1
abundance: NA
v_gene: TRBV18
j_gene: TRBJ1-6
CDR3nt: TGTGCCAGCTCACCCCGCTCTGGACAGGGAAAGAGTTCACCCCTCCACTTT
CDR3aa: CASSPRSGQGKSSPLHF

d_gene: NA
abundance: NA
v_gene: TRBV12-5
j_gene: TRBJ2-5
CDR3nt: TGTGCTAGTGGTTTGGCAGAGACCCAGTACTTC
CDR3aa: CASGLAETQYF

d_gene: TRBD1
abundance: NA
v_gene: TRBV5-4
j_gene: TRBJ1-1
CDR3nt: TGTGCCAGCAGCTTGTTAGCAGGGGGCAGTGGCACTGAAGCTTTCTTT
CDR3aa: CASSLLAGGSGTEAFF

d_gene: NA
abundance: once
v_gene: TRBV23-1
j_gene: TRBJ1-6
CDR3nt: TGCGCCACCACCGGGAAGGGAGGAAATTCACCCCTCCACTTT
CDR3aa: CATTGKGGNSPLHF

d_gene: NA
abundance: NA
v_gene: TRBV20-1
j_gene: TRBJ2-7
CDR3nt: TGCAGTGCTAGATTCGCCTACGAGCAGTACTTC
CDR3aa: CSARFAYEQYF

d_gene: TRBD1
abundance: NA
v_gene: TRBV14
j_gene: TRBJ1-2
CDR3nt: TGTGCCATCAGCCAATGGGGACAGGGGAATACCTATGGCTACACCTTC
CDR3aa: CAISQWGQGNTYGYTF

d_gene: TRBD1
abundance: NA
v_gene: TRBV18
j_gene: TRBJ1-2
CDR3nt: TGTGCCAGCTCACGGGACAGGGCGGTAGACTATGGCTACACCTTC
CDR3aa: CASSRDRAVDYGYTF

d_gene: NA
abundance: NA
v_gene: TRBV30
j_gene: TRBJ2-3
CDR3nt: TGTGCCTGGAGTGCCCGAAATACGCAGTATTTT
CDR3aa: CAWSARNTQYF

d_gene: TRBD2
abundance: NA
v_gene: TRBV20-1
j_gene: TRBJ2-1
CDR3nt: TGCAGTGCTAGCCCTAGCGGCGATTCAAATGAGCAGTTCTTC
CDR3aa: CSASPSGDSNEQFF

d_gene: TRBD1
abundance: NA
v_gene: TRBV18
j_gene: TRBJ1-1
CDR3nt: TGTGCCAGCTCACCAAGGACAGGGTCGAGGACTGAAGCTTTCTTT
CDR3aa: CASSPRTGSRTEAFF

d_gene: TRBD1
abundance: NA
v_gene: TRBV12-3/TRBV12-4
j_gene: TRBJ1-5
CDR3nt: TGTGCCAGCAGTGCCGGACAGGGGGCCCCAAGGGGCAATCAGCCCCAGCATTTT
CDR3aa: CASSAGQGAPRGNQPQHF

d_gene: NA
abundance: NA
v_gene: TRBV12-3/TRBV12-4
j_gene: TRBJ1-2
CDR3nt: TGTGCCAGCAGTTTCCGGGGTCGGGACGGGACCTTC
CDR3aa: CASSFRGRDGTF

d_gene: NA
abundance: NA
v_gene: TRBV30
j_gene: TRBJ2-6
CDR3nt: TGTGCCTACCCGAAGCTAGCCTCTGGGGCCAACGTCCTGACTTTC
CDR3aa: CAYPKLASGANVLTF

d_gene: NA
abundance: NA
v_gene: TRBV5-1
j_gene: TRBJ2-1
CDR3nt: TGCGCCAGCTACGACGGGCTTGTCAATGAGCAGTTCTTC
CDR3aa: CASYDGLVNEQFF

d_gene: NA
abundance: NA
v_gene: TRBV13
j_gene: TRBJ2-7
CDR3nt: TGTGCCAGCAGTTTTCAGGGGACCTCCTACGAGCAGTACTTC
CDR3aa: CASSFQGTSYEQYF

d_gene: TRBD1
abundance: NA
v_gene: TRBV9
j_gene: TRBJ1-2
CDR3nt: TGTGCCAGCAGCGTACAGGGGGCAGACTATGGCTACACCTTC
CDR3aa: CASSVQGADYGYTF

d_gene: NA
abundance: NA
v_gene: TRBV5-1
j_gene: TRBJ1-2
CDR3nt: TGCGCCAGCAGTCCCATGGGGGACCCTAACTATGGCTACACCTTC
CDR3aa: CASSPMGDPNYGYTF

d_gene: NA
abundance: NA
v_gene: TRBV20-1
j_gene: TRBJ2-7
CDR3nt: TGCAGTGCTAGAGGTGGCTTCGAGCAGTACTTC
CDR3aa: CSARGGFEQYF

d_gene: TRBD2
abundance: NA
v_gene: TRBV5-6
j_gene: TRBJ2-5
CDR3nt: TGTGCCAGCAGCGGGGGACTAGCTCAGACCCAGTACTTC
CDR3aa: CASSGGLAQTQYF

d_gene: TRBD1
abundance: NA
v_gene: TRBV2
j_gene: TRBJ1-4
CDR3nt: TGTGCCAGCAGGGACAGGGAACTTCCCCCTTCGGAAAAACTGTTTTTT
CDR3aa: CASRDRELPPSEKLFF

d_gene: NA
abundance: NA
v_gene: TRBV4-2
j_gene: TRBJ1-5
CDR3nt: TGTGCCAGCAGCCAAGACAGGGGCAGCAATCAGCCCCAGCATTTT
CDR3aa: CASSQDRGSNQPQHF

d_gene: NA
abundance: NA
v_gene: TRBV3-1
j_gene: TRBJ2-7
CDR3nt: TGTGCCAGCAGCCAAGCGGGACTTCAGGGGGGCTACGAGCAGTACTTC
CDR3aa: CASSQAGLQGGYEQYF

d_gene: NA
abundance: NA
v_gene: TRBV20-1
j_gene: TRBJ1-5
CDR3nt: TGCAGTGCTAGAGAAGTGAGCAATCAGCCCCAGCATTTT
CDR3aa: CSAREVSNQPQHF